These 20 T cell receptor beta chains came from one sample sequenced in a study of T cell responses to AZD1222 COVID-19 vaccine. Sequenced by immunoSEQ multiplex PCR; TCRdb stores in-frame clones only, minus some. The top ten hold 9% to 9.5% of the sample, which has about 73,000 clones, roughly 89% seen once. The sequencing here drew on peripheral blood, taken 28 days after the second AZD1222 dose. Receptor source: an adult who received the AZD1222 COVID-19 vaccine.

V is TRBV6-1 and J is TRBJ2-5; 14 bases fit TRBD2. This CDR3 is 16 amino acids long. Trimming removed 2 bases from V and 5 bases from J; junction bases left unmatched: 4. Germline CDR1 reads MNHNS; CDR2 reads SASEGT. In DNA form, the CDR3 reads TGTGCCAGCAGTGAAAGGGGACTAGCGGGAGAGGAGACCCAGTACTTC. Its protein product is CASSERGLAGEETQYF.

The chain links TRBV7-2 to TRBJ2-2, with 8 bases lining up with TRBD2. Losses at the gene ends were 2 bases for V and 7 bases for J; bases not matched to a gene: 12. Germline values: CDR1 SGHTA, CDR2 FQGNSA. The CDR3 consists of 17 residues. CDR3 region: CASSLRTSLSTGGELFF. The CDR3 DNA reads TGTGCCAGCAGCTTAAGGACTAGCCTGTCCACTGGCGGGGAGCTGTTTTTT.

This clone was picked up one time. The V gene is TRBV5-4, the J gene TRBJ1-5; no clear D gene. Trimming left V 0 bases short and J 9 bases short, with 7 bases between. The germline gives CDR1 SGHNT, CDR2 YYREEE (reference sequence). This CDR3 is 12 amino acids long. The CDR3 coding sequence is TGTGCCAGCAGCTTGGGTCGAGGGCCCCAGCATTTT. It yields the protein CASSLGRGPQHF.

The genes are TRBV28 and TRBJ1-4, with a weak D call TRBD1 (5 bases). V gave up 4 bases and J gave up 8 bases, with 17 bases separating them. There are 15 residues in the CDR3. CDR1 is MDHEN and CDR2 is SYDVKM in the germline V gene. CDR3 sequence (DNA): TGTGCCAGCAGTTCGACCGGGACGGCGGCCGAAAAACTGTTTTTT. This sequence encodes CASSSTGTAAEKLFF. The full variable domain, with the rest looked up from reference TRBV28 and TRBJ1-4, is DVKVTQSSRYLVKRTGEKVFLECVQDMDHENMFWYRQDPGLGLRLIYFSYDVKMKEKGDIPEGYSVSREKKERFSLILESASTNQTSMYLCASSSTGTAAEKLFFGSGTQLSVL.

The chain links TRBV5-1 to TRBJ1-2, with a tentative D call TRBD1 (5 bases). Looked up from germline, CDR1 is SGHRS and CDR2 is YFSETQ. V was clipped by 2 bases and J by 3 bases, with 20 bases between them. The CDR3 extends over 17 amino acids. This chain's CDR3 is CASSFTPDRGGYYGYTF. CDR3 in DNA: TGCGCCAGCAGCTTTACCCCAGATCGTGGGGGATACTATGGCTACACCTTC.

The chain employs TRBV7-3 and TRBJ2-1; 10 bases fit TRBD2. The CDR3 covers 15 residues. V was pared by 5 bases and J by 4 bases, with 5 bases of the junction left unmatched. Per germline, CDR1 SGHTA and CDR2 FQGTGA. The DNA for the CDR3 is TGTGCCAGCAGCATTAGCGGGGGGAAGTACAATGAGCAGTTCTTC. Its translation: CASSISGGKYNEQFF. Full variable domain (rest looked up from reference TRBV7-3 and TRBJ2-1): GAGVSQTPSNKVTEKGKYVELRCDPISGHTALYWYRQSLGQGPEFLIYFQGTGAADDSGLPNDRFFAVRPEGSVSTLKIQRTERGDSAVYLCASSISGGKYNEQFFGPGTRLTVL.

The CDR3 spells CATSRRRDSYEQYF. CDR3 nucleotides: TGTGCCACCAGCAGGAGACGGGACTCCTACGAGCAGTACTTC. The chain couples TRBV15 to TRBJ2-7; a weak D match, TRBD2 (5 bases). CDR1 is LNHNV, CDR2 YYDKDF, per germline (reference sequence). This CDR3 is built from 14 residues. The ends were cut back, 3 bases at V and 0 bases at J, with 9 bases in the middle.

The CDR3: CASSSARSGYTDTQYF. DNA for the CDR3: TGTGCCAGCAGCTCAGCCCGGAGCGGGTACACAGATACGCAGTATTTT. The rearrangement uses TRBV7-2 and TRBJ2-3; D might be TRBD2 (6 bases). The CDR3 is made up of 16 amino acids. Deletions cut 4 bases from V and 2 bases from J, with 16 bases between. From germline, CDR1 is SGHTA and CDR2 FQGNSA.

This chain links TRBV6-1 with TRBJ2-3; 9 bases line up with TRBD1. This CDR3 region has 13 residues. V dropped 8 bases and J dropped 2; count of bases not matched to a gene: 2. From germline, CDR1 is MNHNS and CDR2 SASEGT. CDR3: CASRDRVTDTQYF. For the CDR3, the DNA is TGTGCCAGCCGGGACAGGGTCACAGATACGCAGTATTTT.

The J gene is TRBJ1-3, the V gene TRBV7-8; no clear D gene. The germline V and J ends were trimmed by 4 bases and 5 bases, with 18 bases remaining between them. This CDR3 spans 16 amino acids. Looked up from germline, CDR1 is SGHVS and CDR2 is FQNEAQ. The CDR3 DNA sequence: TGTGCCAGCAGCTCAGGACCCGAGTTCGGAAGAAACACCATATATTTT. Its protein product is CASSSGPEFGRNTIYF. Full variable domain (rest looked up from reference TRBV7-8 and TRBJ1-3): GAGVSQSPRYKVAKRGQDVALRCDPISGHVSLFWYQQALGQGPEFLTYFQNEAQLDKSGLPSDRFFAERPEGSVSTLKIQRTQQEDSAVYLCASSSGPEFGRNTIYFGEGSWLTVV.

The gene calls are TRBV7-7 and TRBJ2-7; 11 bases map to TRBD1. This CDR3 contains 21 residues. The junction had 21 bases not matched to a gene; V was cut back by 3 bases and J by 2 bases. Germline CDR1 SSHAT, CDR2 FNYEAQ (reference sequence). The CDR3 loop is CASSFSGQGAPERNVPYEQYV. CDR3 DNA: TGTGCCAGCAGCTTCTCCGGACAGGGGGCCCCTGAACGAAATGTTCCCTACGAGCAGTACGTC.

The chain's CDR3 is CASSLTGGTTNQPQHF. Written as DNA, the CDR3 is TGTGCCAGCAGCCTCACAGGGGGAACGACCAATCAGCCCCAGCATTTT. The chain joins TRBV7-9 to TRBJ1-5; 8 bases map to TRBD1. The CDR3 sequence is 16 residues long. Germline V gives CDR1 SEHNR, CDR2 FQNEAQ (reference sequence). The ends lost 5 bases at V and 3 bases at J; junction bases unmatched: 9.

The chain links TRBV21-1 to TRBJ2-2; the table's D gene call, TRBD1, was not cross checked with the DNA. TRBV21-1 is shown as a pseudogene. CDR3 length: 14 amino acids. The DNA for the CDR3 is TGTGCCAGCAGCAATCAGGGGGACACCGGGGAGCTGTTTTTT. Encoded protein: CASSNQGDTGELFF.

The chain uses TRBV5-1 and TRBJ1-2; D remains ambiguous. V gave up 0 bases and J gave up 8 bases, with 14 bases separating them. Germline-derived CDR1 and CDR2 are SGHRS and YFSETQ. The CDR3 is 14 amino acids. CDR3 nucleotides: TGCGCCAGCAGCTTGGTCGTCCTCAGTCTCGGCTACACCTTC. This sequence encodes CASSLVVLSLGYTF.

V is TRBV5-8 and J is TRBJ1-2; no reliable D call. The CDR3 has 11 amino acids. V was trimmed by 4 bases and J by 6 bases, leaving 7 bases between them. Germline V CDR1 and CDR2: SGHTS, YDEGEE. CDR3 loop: CASSPQDGYTF. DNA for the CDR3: TGTGCCAGCAGCCCCCAAGATGGCTACACCTTC. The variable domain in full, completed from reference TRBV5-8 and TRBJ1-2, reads EAGVTQSPTHLIKTRGQQATLRCSPISGHTSVYWYQQALGLGLQFLLWYDEGEERNRGNFPPRFSGRQFPNYSSELNVNALELEDSALYLCASSPQDGYTFGSGTRLTVV.

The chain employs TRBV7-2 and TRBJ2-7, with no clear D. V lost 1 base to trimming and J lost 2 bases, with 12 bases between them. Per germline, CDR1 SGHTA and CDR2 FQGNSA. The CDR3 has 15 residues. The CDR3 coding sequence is TGTGCCAGCAGCTTAGTTGGGCTCCCTCCCTACGAGCAGTACTTC. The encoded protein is CASSLVGLPPYEQYF.

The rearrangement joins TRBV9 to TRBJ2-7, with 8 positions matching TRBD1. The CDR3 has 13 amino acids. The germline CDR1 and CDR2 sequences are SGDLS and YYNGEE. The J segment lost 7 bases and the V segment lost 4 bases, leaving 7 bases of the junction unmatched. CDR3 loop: CASSSAGGGEQYF. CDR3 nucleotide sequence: TGTGCCAGCAGCTCGGCAGGGGGCGGGGAGCAGTACTTC.

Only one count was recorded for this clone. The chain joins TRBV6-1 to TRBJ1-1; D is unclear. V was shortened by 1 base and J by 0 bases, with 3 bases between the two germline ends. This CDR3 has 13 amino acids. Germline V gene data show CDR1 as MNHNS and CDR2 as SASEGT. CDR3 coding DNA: TGTGCCAGCAGTGAAGTGCTGAACACTGAAGCTTTCTTT. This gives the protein CASSEVLNTEAFF.

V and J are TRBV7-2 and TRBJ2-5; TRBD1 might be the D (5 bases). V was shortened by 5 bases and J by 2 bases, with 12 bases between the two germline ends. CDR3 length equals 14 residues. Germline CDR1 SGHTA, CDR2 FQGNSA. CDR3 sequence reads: CASSRTRAQETQYF. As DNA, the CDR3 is TGTGCCAGCAGCCGGACCAGGGCTCAAGAGACCCAGTACTTC.

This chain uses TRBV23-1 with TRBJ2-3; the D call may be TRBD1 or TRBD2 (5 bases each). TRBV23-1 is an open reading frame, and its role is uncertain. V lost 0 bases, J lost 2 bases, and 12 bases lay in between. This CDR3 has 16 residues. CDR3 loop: CASSQSGPTPTDTQYF. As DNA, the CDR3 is TGCGCCAGCAGTCAATCGGGACCTACCCCCACAGATACGCAGTATTTT.